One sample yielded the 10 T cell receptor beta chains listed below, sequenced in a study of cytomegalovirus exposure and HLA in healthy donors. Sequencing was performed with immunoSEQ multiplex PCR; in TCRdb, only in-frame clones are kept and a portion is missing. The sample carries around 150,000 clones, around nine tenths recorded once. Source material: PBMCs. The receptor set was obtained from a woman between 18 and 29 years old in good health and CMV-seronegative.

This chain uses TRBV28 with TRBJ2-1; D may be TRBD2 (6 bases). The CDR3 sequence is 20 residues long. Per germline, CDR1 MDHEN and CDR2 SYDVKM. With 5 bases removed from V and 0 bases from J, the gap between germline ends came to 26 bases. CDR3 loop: CASSGQGLGGGTSSYNEQFF. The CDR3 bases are TGTGCCAGCAGTGGGCAGGGTTTGGGTGGCGGGACCAGCTCCTACAATGAGCAGTTCTTC.

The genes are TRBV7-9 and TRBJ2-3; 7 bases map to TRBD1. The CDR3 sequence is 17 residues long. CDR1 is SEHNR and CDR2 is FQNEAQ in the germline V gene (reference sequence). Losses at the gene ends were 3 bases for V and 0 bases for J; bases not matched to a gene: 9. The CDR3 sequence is CASSLDTGVSSTDTQYF. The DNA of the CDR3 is TGTGCCAGCAGCTTGGATACAGGGGTATCTAGCACAGATACGCAGTATTTT. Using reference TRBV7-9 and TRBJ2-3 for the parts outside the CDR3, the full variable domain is DTGVSQNPRHKITKRGQNVTFRCDPISEHNRLYWYRQTLGQGPEFLTYFQNEAQLEKSRLLSDRFSAERPKGSFSTLEIQRTEQGDSAMYLCASSLDTGVSSTDTQYFGPGTRLTVL.

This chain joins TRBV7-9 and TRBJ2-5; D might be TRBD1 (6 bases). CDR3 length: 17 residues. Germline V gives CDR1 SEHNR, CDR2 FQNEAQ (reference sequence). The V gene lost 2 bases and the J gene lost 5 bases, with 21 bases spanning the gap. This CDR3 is CASSLRSFDRLRETQYF. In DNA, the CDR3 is TGTGCCAGCAGCTTAAGGTCTTTCGACAGGCTGAGGGAGACCCAGTACTTC.

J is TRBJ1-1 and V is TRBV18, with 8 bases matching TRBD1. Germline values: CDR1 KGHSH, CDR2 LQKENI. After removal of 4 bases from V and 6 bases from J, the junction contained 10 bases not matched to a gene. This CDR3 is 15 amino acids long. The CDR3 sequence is CASSRGQGRMPEAFF. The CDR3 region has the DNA TGTGCCAGCTCACGCGGACAGGGAAGGATGCCTGAAGCTTTCTTT. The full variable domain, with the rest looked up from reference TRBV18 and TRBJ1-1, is NAGVMQNPRHLVRRRGQEARLRCSPMKGHSHVYWYRQLPEEGLKFMVYLQKENIIDESGMPKERFSAEFPKEGPSILRIQQVVRGDSAAYFCASSRGQGRMPEAFFGQGTRLTVV.

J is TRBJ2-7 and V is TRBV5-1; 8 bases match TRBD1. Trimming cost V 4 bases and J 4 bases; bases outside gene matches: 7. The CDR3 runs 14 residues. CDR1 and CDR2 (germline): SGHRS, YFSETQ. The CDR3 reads CASSRGTGPYEQYF. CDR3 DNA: TGCGCCAGCAGCCGCGGGACAGGACCTTACGAGCAGTACTTC.

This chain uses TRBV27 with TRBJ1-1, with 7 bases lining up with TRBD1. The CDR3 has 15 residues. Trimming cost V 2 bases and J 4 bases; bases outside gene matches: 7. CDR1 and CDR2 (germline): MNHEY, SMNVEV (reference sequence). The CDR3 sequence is CASSLMAGGTTEAFF. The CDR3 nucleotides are TGTGCCAGCAGTTTAATGGCAGGGGGGACCACTGAAGCTTTCTTT.

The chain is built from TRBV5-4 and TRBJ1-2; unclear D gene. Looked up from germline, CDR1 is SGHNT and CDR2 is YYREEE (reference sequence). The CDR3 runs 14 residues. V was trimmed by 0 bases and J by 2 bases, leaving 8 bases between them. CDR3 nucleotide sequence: TGTGCCAGCAGCTTGGTGAGCGTAAACTATGGCTACACCTTC. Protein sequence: CASSLVSVNYGYTF.

The chain's CDR3 is CASKGSGFGQGDEKLFF. For the CDR3, the DNA is TGTGCCAGCAAAGGAAGTGGGTTTGGACAGGGTGATGAAAAACTGTTTTTT. This chain uses TRBV27 with TRBJ1-4; TRBD1 matches at 8 bases. With V trimmed by 7 bases and J by 6 bases, 16 bases remained unmatched. The CDR3 contains 17 residues. Germline CDR1 is MNHEY and CDR2 is SMNVEV (reference sequence).

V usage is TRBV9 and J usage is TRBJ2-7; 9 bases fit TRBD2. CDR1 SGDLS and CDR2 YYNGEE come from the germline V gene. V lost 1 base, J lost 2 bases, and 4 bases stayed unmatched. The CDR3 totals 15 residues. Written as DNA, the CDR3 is TGTGCCAGCAGCGTATCTAGCGGGATAACCTACGAGCAGTACTTC. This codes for CASSVSSGITYEQYF. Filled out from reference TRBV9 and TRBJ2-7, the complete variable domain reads DSGVTQTPKHLITATGQRVTLRCSPRSGDLSVYWYQQSLDQGLQFLIQYYNGEERAKGNILERFSAQQFPDLHSELNLSSLELGDSALYFCASSVSSGITYEQYFGPGTRLTVT.

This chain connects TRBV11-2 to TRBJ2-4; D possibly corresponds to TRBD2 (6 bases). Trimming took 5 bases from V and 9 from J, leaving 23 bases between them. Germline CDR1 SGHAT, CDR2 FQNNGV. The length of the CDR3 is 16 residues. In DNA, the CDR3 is TGTGCCAGCAGCCAAGGGGAGGATTTGGTTAATTTCATTCAGTACTTC. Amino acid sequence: CASSQGEDLVNFIQYF.